Shown below are 4 T cell receptor beta chains from a single sample sequenced in a study of OX40 agonist ivuxolimab in advanced cancers. Profiling relied on immunoSEQ multiplex PCR, and the TCRdb table lists in-frame clones only, not all of them. The data hold about 55,000 clones, with nearly 90% observed a single time. This specimen was CD4+ or CD8+ T cells sorted from blood, taken in a trial of the OX40 agonist ivuxolimab. These receptors were taken from an adult with an advanced solid tumor such as melanoma, head and neck, liver or kidney cancer.

The CDR3 sequence: CASSLDWTQTDTQYF. Written as DNA, the CDR3 is TGTGCCAGCAGCTTAGACTGGACGCAGACAGATACGCAGTATTTT. V gene TRBV7-2 combines with J gene TRBJ2-3, with D hard to call. V was clipped by 1 base and J by 3 bases, with 11 bases between them. The CDR3 has 15 amino acids. Germline V gene lookup returns CDR1 SGHTA and CDR2 FQGNSA.

This clone was detected only once. CDR3 coding DNA: TGTGCCAGCAGACGACAGGGCGACGGGGAGCAGTACTTC. The encoded protein is CASRRQGDGEQYF. The rearrangement links TRBV6-5 to TRBJ2-7, with 7 bases matching TRBD1. This CDR3 spans 13 amino acids. Trimming removed 6 bases from V and 7 bases from J; junction bases left unmatched: 9. CDR1 is MNHEY, CDR2 SVGAGI, per germline.

The chain links TRBV11-2 to TRBJ2-7; 9 bases agree with TRBD1. The CDR3 has 15 residues. The junction had 9 bases not matched to a gene; V was cut back by 5 bases and J by 4 bases. CDR1 SGHAT and CDR2 FQNNGV come from the germline V gene. The CDR3 DNA reads TGTGCCAGCAGCGCCTTCCGGGACAGGGTGTACGAGCAGTACTTC. The encoded protein is CASSAFRDRVYEQYF. Full variable domain (outside the CDR3, taken from reference TRBV11-2 and TRBJ2-7): EAGVAQSPRYKIIEKRQSVAFWCNPISGHATLYWYQQILGQGPKLLIQFQNNGVVDDSQLPKDRFSAERLKGVDSTLKIQPAKLEDSAVYLCASSAFRDRVYEQYFGPGTRLTVT.

This clone was counted a single time. The gene calls are TRBV11-2 and TRBJ1-2; 12 bases fit TRBD1. The V gene end was trimmed by 3 bases and the J gene end by 7 bases; junction bases not matched to a gene: 3. The CDR3 loop spans 14 amino acids. Germline V gives CDR1 SGHAT, CDR2 FQNNGV. The CDR3 DNA reads as TGTGCCAGCAGCTTGGGACAGGGGGCGGGTGGCTACACCTTC. Its protein is CASSLGQGAGGYTF.